This TCR beta chain was captured in a study of blood T cell repertoires in COVID-19. Study-level information: PBMCs, B-cell-depleted T cells, or T cells were the source of the cDNA or gDNA that made up the material.

Per the germline V gene, CDR1 is SGDLS and CDR2 is YYNGEE. Trimming shortened V by 2 bases and J by 0 bases, and 6 bases separated the two germline ends. This CDR3 contains 14 residues. Participants' own reports of clinical history determined their cohort assignment. Donors in Cohort 3 counted as recovered after two negative PCRs, clearance, or symptom resolution. As concerns this clone: Other DNA sequences in the same sample also yield this CDR3.

Clones were read by immunoSEQ multiplex PCR, and TCRdb kept only the in-frame ones, dropping some. The sample yields approximately 220,000 clones, less than 90% seen once. This receptor was identified in a woman under 40 who had recovered from COVID-19. The rearrangement joins TRBV9 to TRBJ2-1, with a possible D match to TRBD2 (6 bases). Material for sequencing was PBMCs or T cells enriched from blood (not recorded which). CDR3 bases: TGTGCCAGCAGCGTCGGGGGCTCCTACAATGAGCAGTTCTTC. Protein product: CASSVGGSYNEQFF.